The 10 T cell receptor beta chains in this list originate from one sample, sequenced in a study of identical twins. TCRdb reprocessed the 5' RACE reads with MiXCR, giving one entry per CDR3 protein. The sample contains about 660,000 distinct CDR3 sequences, 8.5% to 9.5% of which appear only once. This same sample was also part of a study on yellow fever vaccine responses in identical twins.

Source material: PBMCs. These receptors all stem from a woman under 30 in good health.

V usage is TRBV27 and J usage is TRBJ1-1; 7 bases are a match to TRBD1. CDR1 is MNHEY, CDR2 SMNVEV, per germline (reference sequence). The CDR3 runs 15 residues. V gave up 4 bases and J gave up 3 bases; unmatched junction bases: 8. CDR3 residues: CASSSPPGQHTEAFF. CDR3 coding DNA: TGTGCCAGCAGTTCTCCCCCGGGACAGCACACTGAAGCTTTCTTT.

The chain links TRBV7-8 to TRBJ2-2, with D tentatively TRBD2 (6 bases). V lost 1 base, J lost 1 base, and 13 bases lay in between. Germline values: CDR1 SGHVS, CDR2 FQNEAQ. There are 17 residues in the CDR3. The CDR3 here is CASSLVRSSVNTGELFF. CDR3 bases: TGTGCCAGCAGCTTAGTTCGATCTAGCGTGAACACCGGGGAGCTGTTTTTT.

V is TRBV6-2 or TRBV6-3 and J is TRBJ2-5; 8 bases match TRBD1. From germline, CDR1 is MNHEY and CDR2 SVGEGT. With V trimmed by 5 bases and J by 3 bases, 2 bases remained unmatched. The length of the CDR3 is 13 residues. In DNA, the CDR3 is TGTGCCAGCAGTGCACAGGGGGAAGAGACCCAGTACTTC. Amino acids: CASSAQGEETQYF.

This chain connects TRBV5-1 to TRBJ2-3; 14 bases match TRBD2. The germline gives CDR1 SGHRS, CDR2 YFSETQ. The V gene end was trimmed by 2 bases and the J gene end by 5 bases; junction bases not matched to a gene: 10. CDR3 size: 18 residues. CDR3: CASSLPGTSGSRKDTQYF. The CDR3 bases are TGCGCCAGCAGCTTACCCGGGACTAGCGGGAGTAGGAAAGATACGCAGTATTTT.

The chain couples TRBV20-1 to TRBJ1-4; D is possibly TRBD1 (6 bases). The length of the CDR3 is 18 residues. Germline CDR1 DFQATT, CDR2 SNEGSKA (reference sequence). The CDR3 nucleotides are TGCAGATGTAGAAGCTGCTGTGCTCGAGATCAGGGGAGTGAAAAACTGTTTTTT. Amino acids: CRCRSCCARDQGSEKLFF.

There are a few counts of this clonotype. V and J are TRBV12-3 or TRBV12-4 and TRBJ2-5; D uncertain. The V end lost 6 bases, the J end lost 0 bases, and 8 bases lay between the germline ends. The CDR3 is made up of 13 amino acids. The CDR3 nucleotides read TGTGCCAGCAGCCTAATGTACCAAGAGACCCAGTACTTC. Translated, it gives CASSLMYQETQYF.

This clonotype came up a few times. The V and J genes are TRBV12-3 or TRBV12-4 and TRBJ1-5; TRBD1 might be the D (5 bases). Trimming pared 6 bases from V and 1 base from J, leaving 16 bases between. The CDR3 spans 16 residues. CDR3 loop: CASSPSGLDSNQPQHF. In DNA, the CDR3 is TGTGCCAGCAGCCCTTCAGGGTTAGACAGCAATCAGCCCCAGCATTTT.

This clonotype was counted between two and nine times. V is TRBV12-3 or TRBV12-4 and J is TRBJ1-2; no definite D call. The ends were cut back, 3 bases at V and 0 bases at J, with 8 bases in the middle. The CDR3 has 14 residues. The CDR3 DNA follows: TGTGCCAGCAGTTTCCAGACAACTAACTATGGCTACACCTTC. Translated, it gives CASSFQTTNYGYTF.

The sample holds many counts of this clonotype. CDR3 coding DNA: TGTGCCAGCTCACGAAAGGACAGAAATAGCAATCAGCCCCAGCATTTT. Amino acid sequence: CASSRKDRNSNQPQHF. The chain recombines TRBV18 with TRBJ1-5; perhaps TRBD1 as D (6 bases). The CDR3 length is 16 residues. Germline loops: CDR1 KGHSH, CDR2 LQKENI. V shed 4 bases and J shed 0 bases, with 13 bases lying between them.

This clonotype was recorded many times. V and J are TRBV12-3 or TRBV12-4 and TRBJ2-7, with D maybe TRBD2 (5 bases). The CDR3 contains 14 residues. V shed 7 bases and J shed 3 bases, with 16 bases lying between them. In DNA, the CDR3 is TGTGCCAGCACCCGTAGCGAAATCGACTACGAGCAGTACTTC. Its translation: CASTRSEIDYEQYF.